This TCR beta chain was captured by sequencing in a study of blood T cells in healthy people across ages. Whole-study findings and limits: Versus aged donors, long-lived donors had higher diversity and more naive CD4+ cells.

With a J-beta primer mix and a sample-barcoded 5' primer, a second PCR ran about 7 to 12 cycles. TCRdb reprocessed the 5' RACE reads with MiXCR, giving one entry per CDR3 protein. The sample lists about 720,000 distinct CDR3 sequences, roughly 20% occurring once. On this clonotype itself: Its antigen is as yet unknown.

The CDR3 contains 12 residues. Trimming took 3 bases from V and 5 from J, leaving 8 bases between them. Germline CDR1 and CDR2: DFQATT and SNEGSKA (reference sequence). RNA extraction gave at least 5 micrograms of total RNA per sample. The sequencing input was blood. V is TRBV20-1 and J is TRBJ1-5, with TRBD1 as a possible D gene (6 bases). This TCR was recovered from a man between 70 and 80 years old in good health. CDR3 loop: CSARRTDQPQHF. DNA for the CDR3: TGCAGTGCTAGGCGGACAGATCAGCCCCAGCATTTT.